This is a list of T cell receptor beta chains from one sample in a study of cytomegalovirus exposure and HLA in healthy donors. Clones were read by immunoSEQ multiplex PCR, and TCRdb kept only the in-frame ones, dropping some. The table includes 280,000 or so clones, roughly 90% detected once. Input material: PBMCs. The origin of the receptors is a woman between 18 and 29 years old in good health and CMV-seronegative. The CDR3 runs from the conserved cysteine through the conserved F or W. D genes are given only for firm matches. Rows give clone size only sometimes, using once, few, many, or a class for an expanded clone.

CDR3aa: CASSLSGYEAFF
CDR3nt: TGTGCCAGCAGCTTATCGGGGTATGAAGCTTTCTTT
j_gene: TRBJ1-1
v_gene: TRBV11-1
d_gene: -
abundance: -

CDR3aa: CASSSGTVRDSLGYTF
CDR3nt: TGTGCCAGCAGTTCTGGTACTGTGAGGGACAGCCTGGGCTACACCTTC
j_gene: TRBJ1-2
v_gene: TRBV6-5
d_gene: TRBD1
abundance: few

CDR3aa: CASRDRAATEAFF
CDR3nt: TGTGCCAGCAGGGACAGGGCGGCAACTGAAGCTTTCTTT
j_gene: TRBJ1-1
v_gene: TRBV27
d_gene: TRBD1
abundance: -

CDR3aa: CASSDRQGYGYTF
CDR3nt: TGTGCCAGCAGCGACCGACAGGGCTATGGCTACACCTTC
j_gene: TRBJ1-2
v_gene: TRBV27
d_gene: TRBD1
abundance: -

CDR3aa: CASRNQGDYGYTF
CDR3nt: TGTGCCAGCAGGAATCAGGGGGACTATGGCTACACCTTC
j_gene: TRBJ1-2
v_gene: TRBV28
d_gene: TRBD1
abundance: -

CDR3aa: CATDTGVSNQPQHF
CDR3nt: TGTGCCACCGACACAGGGGTTAGCAATCAGCCCCAGCATTTT
j_gene: TRBJ1-5
v_gene: TRBV15
d_gene: TRBD1
abundance: -

CDR3aa: CASSQKGTVEAFF
CDR3nt: TGTGCCAGCAGCCAAAAAGGGACAGTCGAAGCTTTCTTT
j_gene: TRBJ1-1
v_gene: TRBV14
d_gene: TRBD1
abundance: -

CDR3aa: CASSSGEKLFF
CDR3nt: TGTGCCAGCAGTTCCGGTGAAAAACTGTTTTTT
j_gene: TRBJ1-4
v_gene: TRBV28
d_gene: -
abundance: -

CDR3aa: CASSSGLAGGRSEQFF
CDR3nt: TGTGCCAGCAGTTCGGGACTAGCGGGAGGAAGAAGTGAGCAGTTCTTC
j_gene: TRBJ2-1
v_gene: TRBV6-5
d_gene: TRBD2
abundance: -

CDR3aa: CASSTRDRRFAYGYTF
CDR3nt: TGTGCCAGCAGCACTCGCGACAGGCGCTTCGCCTACGGCTACACCTTC
j_gene: TRBJ1-2
v_gene: TRBV28
d_gene: -
abundance: -

CDR3aa: CASSYGTSGNYEQYF
CDR3nt: TGCGCCAGCAGCTATGGGACTAGCGGAAACTACGAGCAGTACTTC
j_gene: TRBJ2-7
v_gene: TRBV5-1
d_gene: TRBD2
abundance: -

CDR3aa: CASSWGLAGWNEQFF
CDR3nt: TGTGCCAGCAGTTGGGGACTAGCTGGCTGGAATGAGCAGTTCTTC
j_gene: TRBJ2-1
v_gene: TRBV27
d_gene: TRBD2
abundance: -

CDR3aa: CASSLRGLGSDSDTQYF
CDR3nt: TGTGCCAGCAGCCTCCGGGGACTAGGATCGGACTCCGATACGCAGTATTTT
j_gene: TRBJ2-3
v_gene: TRBV13
d_gene: TRBD2
abundance: once

CDR3aa: CASRRSGTGINEQYF
CDR3nt: TGCGCCAGCCGTAGGTCGGGGACAGGGATCAACGAGCAGTACTTC
j_gene: TRBJ2-7
v_gene: TRBV5-1
d_gene: TRBD1
abundance: -

CDR3aa: CASSLASGASYEQYF
CDR3nt: TGTGCCAGCAGCTTAGCTAGCGGAGCTTCCTACGAGCAGTACTTC
j_gene: TRBJ2-7
v_gene: TRBV7-2
d_gene: -
abundance: -

CDR3aa: CASSPEASGNTIYF
CDR3nt: TGTGCCAGCAGCCCAGAGGCCTCTGGAAACACCATATATTTT
j_gene: TRBJ1-3
v_gene: TRBV5-6
d_gene: -
abundance: -